A selection of T cell receptor beta chains follows, all from one sample in a study of regulatory T cells in long-lasting Graves disease. TCRdb processed the multiplex PCR reads anew with MiXCR; each CDR3 protein has one entry. The sample has about 400,000 distinct CDR3 sequences, around 15% seen once. The material was peripheral blood mononuclear cells (PBMCs), obtained at new diagnosis, from a patient treated with antithyroid drugs. The source is a female donor with Graves disease. Each CDR3 is given with its conserved first and last residue. A D gene is named only where the DNA matches it firmly. Clone size is stated in some rows and not others, as once, few, many or a class when expanded.

j_call: TRBJ2-7; v_call: TRBV5-1; clone_size: many; d_call: TRBD1; cdr3_aa: CASSLDRGQDEQYF; cdr3_nt: TGCGCCAGCAGCCTAGACAGGGGCCAGGACGAGCAGTACTTC
j_call: TRBJ2-7; v_call: TRBV28; clone_size: many; d_call: .; cdr3_aa: CASSFEGSYEQYF; cdr3_nt: TGTGCCAGCAGTTTCGAGGGATCCTACGAGCAGTACTTC
j_call: TRBJ2-1; v_call: TRBV9; clone_size: many; d_call: .; cdr3_aa: CASSDLLEQFF; cdr3_nt: TGTGCCAGCAGCGACCTCCTTGAGCAGTTCTTC
j_call: TRBJ1-3; v_call: TRBV6-1; clone_size: many; d_call: TRBD1; cdr3_aa: CASSRDRRGNTIYF; cdr3_nt: TGTGCCAGCAGCCGGGACAGGAGAGGAAACACCATATATTTT
j_call: TRBJ1-6; v_call: TRBV20-1; clone_size: many; d_call: .; cdr3_aa: CSARDVQGRDSPLHF; cdr3_nt: TGCAGTGCTAGAGATGTACAGGGCAGGGATTCACCCCTCCACTTT
j_call: TRBJ2-1; v_call: TRBV4-2; clone_size: .; d_call: TRBD1; cdr3_aa: CASSQGSSPGQGNNEQFF; cdr3_nt: TGTGCCAGCAGCCAGGGATCCTCGCCGGGACAGGGGAACAATGAGCAGTTCTTC
j_call: TRBJ2-2; v_call: TRBV2; clone_size: once; d_call: .; cdr3_aa: CASSPLRGNTGELFF; cdr3_nt: TGTGCCAGCAGCCCCTTACGGGGAAACACCGGGGAGCTGTTTTTT
j_call: TRBJ2-1; v_call: TRBV18; clone_size: .; d_call: .; cdr3_aa: CASSPPGGGGNEQFF; cdr3_nt: TGTGCCAGCTCACCACCGGGCGGTGGGGGAAATGAGCAGTTCTTC
j_call: TRBJ1-1; v_call: TRBV12-3/TRBV12-4; clone_size: few; d_call: .; cdr3_aa: CASTLSGGTEAFF; cdr3_nt: TGTGCCAGCACCCTATCGGGTGGCACTGAAGCTTTCTTT
j_call: TRBJ2-5; v_call: TRBV28; clone_size: once; d_call: .; cdr3_aa: CASSLWGAGQETQYF; cdr3_nt: TGTGCCAGCAGTTTGTGGGGGGCGGGACAAGAGACCCAGTACTTC
j_call: TRBJ2-5; v_call: TRBV2; clone_size: .; d_call: TRBD1; cdr3_aa: CASSDGQGVGETQYF; cdr3_nt: TGTGCCAGCTCCGACGGACAGGGGGTCGGCGAGACCCAGTACTTC
j_call: TRBJ1-5; v_call: TRBV7-9; clone_size: .; d_call: .; cdr3_aa: CASSSVGLQPQHF; cdr3_nt: TGTGCCAGCAGCTCCGTAGGGCTTCAGCCCCAGCATTTT
j_call: TRBJ2-6; v_call: TRBV24-1; clone_size: many; d_call: .; cdr3_aa: CATSDLYREPNSGANVLTF; cdr3_nt: TGTGCCACCAGTGATTTGTATAGGGAACCCAACTCTGGGGCCAACGTCCTGACTTTC
j_call: TRBJ2-1; v_call: TRBV10-1; clone_size: .; d_call: TRBD2; cdr3_aa: CASRQERGSYNEQFF; cdr3_nt: TGCGCCAGCAGGCAAGAGCGGGGCTCCTACAATGAGCAGTTCTTC
j_call: TRBJ2-1; v_call: TRBV12-3/TRBV12-4; clone_size: many; d_call: .; cdr3_aa: CASSLWGDTARRNEQFF; cdr3_nt: TGTGCCAGCAGTTTATGGGGGGACACTGCACGGCGCAATGAGCAGTTCTTC
j_call: TRBJ2-1; v_call: TRBV12-3/TRBV12-4; clone_size: many; d_call: TRBD2; cdr3_aa: CASSSGPYGREGDNEQFF; cdr3_nt: TGTGCCAGCAGCTCCGGGCCCTACGGACGGGAGGGGGACAATGAGCAGTTCTTC
j_call: TRBJ1-1; v_call: TRBV6-5; clone_size: many; d_call: .; cdr3_aa: CASSYPSGAGANTEAFF; cdr3_nt: TGTGCCAGCAGTTACCCCTCGGGGGCTGGGGCGAACACTGAAGCTTTCTTT
j_call: TRBJ2-5; v_call: TRBV25-1; clone_size: many; d_call: .; cdr3_aa: CASSDPARYQETQYF; cdr3_nt: TGTGCCAGCAGTGATCCAGCCCGGTACCAAGAGACCCAGTACTTC
j_call: TRBJ2-1; v_call: TRBV9; clone_size: few; d_call: TRBD2; cdr3_aa: CASSVGGRRRDEQFF; cdr3_nt: TGTGCCAGCAGCGTAGGCGGGAGGAGGAGGGATGAGCAGTTCTTC
j_call: TRBJ1-6; v_call: TRBV12-3/TRBV12-4; clone_size: many; d_call: TRBD1; cdr3_aa: CASSLRDRVTYNSPLHF; cdr3_nt: TGTGCCAGCAGTTTACGGGACAGGGTGACCTATAATTCACCCCTCCACTTT
j_call: TRBJ1-6; v_call: TRBV2; clone_size: many; d_call: TRBD1; cdr3_aa: CASSYLTGNNSPLHF; cdr3_nt: TGTGCCAGCAGCTATTTGACAGGGAATAATTCACCCCTCCACTTT
j_call: TRBJ1-4; v_call: TRBV7-9; clone_size: .; d_call: TRBD1; cdr3_aa: CASSLAPGQVHYEKLFF; cdr3_nt: TGTGCCAGCAGCTTAGCGCCCGGACAGGTACACTATGAAAAACTGTTTTTT
j_call: TRBJ2-3; v_call: TRBV27; clone_size: .; d_call: TRBD2; cdr3_aa: CATFIIPGLAEFSTDTQYF; cdr3_nt: TGTGCCACCTTTATTATTCCGGGACTAGCGGAGTTTAGCACAGATACGCAGTATTTT
j_call: TRBJ2-7; v_call: TRBV10-2; clone_size: .; d_call: .; cdr3_aa: CASRKTESPAYEQYF; cdr3_nt: TGCGCCAGCAGAAAGACAGAATCCCCAGCCTACGAGCAGTACTTC
j_call: TRBJ2-1; v_call: TRBV7-9; clone_size: .; d_call: .; cdr3_aa: CASSGRDSRFYNEQFF; cdr3_nt: TGTGCCAGCAGCGGACGGGACTCACGATTCTACAATGAGCAGTTCTTC
j_call: TRBJ2-2; v_call: TRBV28; clone_size: many; d_call: TRBD2; cdr3_aa: CASSRTSGRTGELFF; cdr3_nt: TGTGCCAGCAGTCGGACTAGCGGGAGAACCGGGGAGCTGTTTTTT
j_call: TRBJ2-1; v_call: TRBV4-1; clone_size: many; d_call: .; cdr3_aa: CASSGWRAYNEQFF; cdr3_nt: TGCGCCAGCAGCGGATGGCGGGCCTACAATGAGCAGTTCTTC
j_call: TRBJ1-3; v_call: TRBV9; clone_size: many; d_call: .; cdr3_aa: CASSLRPGNTIYF; cdr3_nt: TGTGCCAGCAGCCTCCGCCCTGGAAACACCATATATTTT
j_call: TRBJ1-5; v_call: TRBV11-2; clone_size: many; d_call: TRBD1; cdr3_aa: CASSLTGRGQPQHF; cdr3_nt: TGTGCCAGCAGCTTGACAGGGAGGGGGCAGCCCCAGCATTTT